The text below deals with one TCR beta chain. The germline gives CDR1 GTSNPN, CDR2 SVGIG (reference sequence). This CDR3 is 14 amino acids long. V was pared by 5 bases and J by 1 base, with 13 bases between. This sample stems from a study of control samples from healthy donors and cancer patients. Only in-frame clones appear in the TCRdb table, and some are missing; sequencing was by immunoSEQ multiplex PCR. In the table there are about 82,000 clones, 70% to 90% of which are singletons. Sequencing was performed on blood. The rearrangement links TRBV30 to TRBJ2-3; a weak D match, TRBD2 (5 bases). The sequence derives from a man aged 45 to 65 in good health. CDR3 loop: CAWARGLGTDTQYF. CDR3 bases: TGTGCCTGGGCACGGGGTTTGGGCACAGATACGCAGTATTTT.